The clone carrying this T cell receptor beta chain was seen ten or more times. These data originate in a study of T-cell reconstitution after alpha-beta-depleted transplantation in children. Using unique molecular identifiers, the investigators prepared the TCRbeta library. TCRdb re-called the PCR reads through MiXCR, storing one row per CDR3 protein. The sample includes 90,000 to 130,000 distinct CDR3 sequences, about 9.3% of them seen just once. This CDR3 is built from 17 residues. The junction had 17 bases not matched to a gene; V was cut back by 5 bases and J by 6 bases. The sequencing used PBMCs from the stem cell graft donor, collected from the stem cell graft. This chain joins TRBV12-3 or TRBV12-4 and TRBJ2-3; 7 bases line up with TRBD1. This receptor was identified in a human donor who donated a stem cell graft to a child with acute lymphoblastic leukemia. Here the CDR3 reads CASSGPGQLPLRDTQYF. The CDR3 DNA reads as TGTGCCAGCAGTGGGCCGGGACAGCTACCCCTAAGGGATACGCAGTATTTT.